A selection of T cell receptor beta chains follows, all from one sample in a study of blood T cell repertoires in COVID-19. Clones were read by immunoSEQ multiplex PCR, and TCRdb kept only the in-frame ones, dropping some. The table records 150,000 to 200,000 clones, 76% of them present only once. The sample consisted of PBMCs or T cells enriched from blood (not recorded which). The receptors here all came from a woman aged 50 to 60 with acute COVID-19. Both conserved end residues are part of each CDR3. A D gene is named only where the DNA matches it firmly. Clone sizes are given selectively: once, few, many, or a class where the clone is expanded.

CDR3: CASSQSGSGGYQETQYF; DNA: TGCGCCAGCAGCCAATCTGGGTCAGGGGGATACCAAGAGACCCAGTACTTC; size: NA; J: TRBJ2-5; V: TRBV4-3; D: TRBD1; length: 17
CDR3: CASSLTGGEQPQHF; DNA: TGCGCCAGCAGCTTAACAGGGGGCGAACAGCCCCAGCATTTT; size: NA; J: TRBJ1-5; V: TRBV5-1; D: TRBD1; length: 14
CDR3: CASSSSEPSGELFF; DNA: TGTGCCAGCAGCTCGTCGGAGCCGTCCGGGGAGCTGTTTTTT; size: NA; J: TRBJ2-2; V: TRBV7-9; D: NA; length: 14
CDR3: CASSPDIYNTGELFF; DNA: TGTGCCAGTAGCCCTGACATATATAACACCGGGGAGCTGTTTTTT; size: NA; J: TRBJ2-2; V: TRBV7-3; D: NA; length: 15
CDR3: CASSLPGVNTEAFF; DNA: TGTGCCAGCAGTTTACCAGGGGTCAACACTGAAGCTTTCTTT; size: NA; J: TRBJ1-1; V: TRBV28; D: NA; length: 14
CDR3: CASSEGAEGNSPLHF; DNA: TGTGCCAGCAGTGAAGGGGCGGAGGGTAATTCACCCCTCCACTTT; size: NA; J: TRBJ1-6; V: TRBV2; D: NA; length: 15
CDR3: CATSEYGQPQHF; DNA: TGTGCCACCAGTGAATACGGTCAGCCCCAGCATTTT; size: few; J: TRBJ1-5; V: TRBV24-1; D: NA; length: 12
CDR3: CASSQEFIRQIQETQYF; DNA: TGCGCCAGCAGCCAAGAGTTCATCCGTCAGATCCAAGAGACCCAGTACTTC; size: NA; J: TRBJ2-5; V: TRBV4-1; D: NA; length: 17
CDR3: CASSSPDYSEQFF; DNA: TGTGCCAGCAGTTCCCCGGACTACAGTGAGCAGTTCTTC; size: few; J: TRBJ2-1; V: TRBV6-2/TRBV6-3; D: NA; length: 13
CDR3: CASSSDRGLGSNQPQHF; DNA: TGTGCCAGCAGTTCTGACAGGGGGCTAGGGAGCAATCAGCCCCAGCATTTT; size: few; J: TRBJ1-5; V: TRBV27; D: TRBD1; length: 17
CDR3: CSVGGTATDTQYF; DNA: TGCAGCGTTGGAGGGACAGCGACAGATACGCAGTATTTT; size: NA; J: TRBJ2-3; V: TRBV29-1; D: TRBD1; length: 13
CDR3: CASNPHRASQETQYF; DNA: TGTGCCAGCAACCCTCACAGGGCTTCCCAAGAGACCCAGTACTTC; size: NA; J: TRBJ2-5; V: TRBV6-5; D: NA; length: 15
CDR3: CASSEIQEKLFF; DNA: TGCGCCAGCAGTGAGATCCAGGAAAAACTGTTTTTT; size: NA; J: TRBJ1-4; V: TRBV10-2; D: NA; length: 12
CDR3: CATSGSGGGRGDGYTF; DNA: TGTGCCACCAGTGGAAGTGGTGGTGGCAGGGGCGATGGCTACACCTTC; size: NA; J: TRBJ1-2; V: TRBV24-1; D: NA; length: 16
CDR3: CASSQTSGGESMDF; DNA: TGTGCCAGCAGCCAAACTAGCGGGGGGGAAAGCATGGACTTC; size: NA; J: TRBJ2-4; V: TRBV3-1/TRBV3-2; D: TRBD2; length: 14
CDR3: CASITGWSPLHF; DNA: TGTGCCAGCATCACAGGGTGGTCACCCCTCCACTTT; size: NA; J: TRBJ1-6; V: TRBV6-5; D: NA; length: 12
CDR3: CASSLGGASGDTQYF; DNA: TGTGCCAGCAGCTTGGGCGGGGCGAGTGGGGATACGCAGTATTTT; size: NA; J: TRBJ2-3; V: TRBV5-4; D: NA; length: 15
CDR3: CASSLDRDTYYGYTF; DNA: TGTGCCAGCAGCTTAGACAGGGATACTTACTATGGCTACACCTTC; size: NA; J: TRBJ1-2; V: TRBV11-2; D: NA; length: 15
CDR3: CASSLIGTGEGEIEALHF; DNA: TGTGCCAGCAGCCTTATCGGGACAGGGGAAGGAGAAATCGAAGCCCTCCACTTT; size: NA; J: TRBJ1-6; V: TRBV14; D: TRBD1; length: 18
CDR3: CASSGDMNTEAFF; DNA: TGTGCCAGCAGTGGGGACATGAACACTGAAGCTTTCTTT; size: NA; J: TRBJ1-1; V: TRBV2; D: NA; length: 13
CDR3: CASSQEQVNTEAFF; DNA: TGTGCCAGCAGCCAAGAACAGGTGAACACTGAAGCTTTCTTT; size: NA; J: TRBJ1-1; V: TRBV3-1/TRBV3-2; D: NA; length: 14
CDR3: CASSLAPYTEAFF; DNA: TGCGCCAGCAGCTTGGCCCCTTACACTGAAGCTTTCTTT; size: NA; J: TRBJ1-1; V: TRBV5-1; D: NA; length: 13
CDR3: CSVEKGGGHGYTF; DNA: TGCAGCGTTGAAAAGGGAGGGGGTCATGGCTACACCTTC; size: NA; J: TRBJ1-2; V: TRBV29-1; D: NA; length: 13
CDR3: CASSLRTQGNTIYF; DNA: TGTGCCAGCAGTCTCCGGACACAGGGAAACACCATATATTTT; size: NA; J: TRBJ1-3; V: TRBV6-5; D: NA; length: 14
CDR3: CASSQEGSPTSYGYTF; DNA: TGTGCCAGCAGCCAAGAAGGAAGCCCGACTAGCTATGGCTACACCTTC; size: once; J: TRBJ1-2; V: TRBV3-1/TRBV3-2; D: NA; length: 16
CDR3: CASSPGTGRGTQYF; DNA: TGCGCCAGCAGCCCCGGGACAGGGCGGGGTACGCAGTATTTT; size: NA; J: TRBJ2-3; V: TRBV4-3; D: TRBD1; length: 14
CDR3: CASSQDPGQGVGANVLTF; DNA: TGCGCCAGCAGCCAAGATCCAGGACAGGGTGTCGGGGCCAACGTCCTGACTTTC; size: NA; J: TRBJ2-6; V: TRBV4-1; D: TRBD1; length: 18
CDR3: CAWSFYTGGRSNQPQHF; DNA: TGTGCCTGGAGTTTCTACACAGGGGGCCGGAGCAATCAGCCCCAGCATTTT; size: NA; J: TRBJ1-5; V: TRBV30; D: TRBD1; length: 17
CDR3: CASSLQPNRVPNTEAFF; DNA: TGTGCCAGCAGCTTGCAACCAAACAGGGTCCCGAACACTGAAGCTTTCTTT; size: NA; J: TRBJ1-1; V: TRBV5-5; D: NA; length: 17